This T cell receptor (beta chain) comes out of a study of cytomegalovirus exposure and HLA in healthy donors. Findings and limits, study-wide: There were reportedly fewer N-insertions in an Asian-associated ancestry cluster than the roughly 610-donor mean, in a later analysis. In vitro data verified three CMV-associated chains as specific for CMV antigens. Earlier analysis yielded a pattern in which most TCR beta V segments were productive about 90% or about 30% of the time.

A word on this clone: Its antigen is not identified.

Germline lookup yields CDR1 SQVTM and CDR2 ANQGSEA. The V gene end was trimmed by 7 bases and the J gene end by 0 bases; junction bases not matched to a gene: 2. The CDR3 covers 13 residues. Unrecorded immune exposures were likely, despite nominal health at sampling. The PCR used 60 Vbeta and 13 Jbeta primers. TCRdb keeps only in-frame clones here, not all; method: immunoSEQ multiplex PCR. The profile shows under 150,000 clones, 70% to 85% of them singletons. The chain is built from TRBV29-1 and TRBJ1-4, with 7 nucleotides matching TRBD1. Source material: PBMCs. This clonotype was obtained from a woman aged 18-29 years in good health and CMV-seronegative. CDR3: CSAGQATNEKLFF. Written as DNA, the CDR3 is TGCAGCGCCGGACAGGCAACTAATGAAAAACTGTTTTTT.